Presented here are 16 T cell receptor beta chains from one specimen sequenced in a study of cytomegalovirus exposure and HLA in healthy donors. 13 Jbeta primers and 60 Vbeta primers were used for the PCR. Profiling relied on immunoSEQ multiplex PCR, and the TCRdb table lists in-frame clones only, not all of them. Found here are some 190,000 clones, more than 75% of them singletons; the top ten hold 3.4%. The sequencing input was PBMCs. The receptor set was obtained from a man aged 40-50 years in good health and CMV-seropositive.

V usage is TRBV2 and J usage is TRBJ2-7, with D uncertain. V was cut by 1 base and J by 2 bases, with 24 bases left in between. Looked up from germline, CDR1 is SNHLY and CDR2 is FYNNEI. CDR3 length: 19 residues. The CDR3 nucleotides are TGTGCCAGCAGTGAAGTCTACATAGCAGACTCGCCGCGTGCCTACGAGCAGTACTTC. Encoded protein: CASSEVYIADSPRAYEQYF.

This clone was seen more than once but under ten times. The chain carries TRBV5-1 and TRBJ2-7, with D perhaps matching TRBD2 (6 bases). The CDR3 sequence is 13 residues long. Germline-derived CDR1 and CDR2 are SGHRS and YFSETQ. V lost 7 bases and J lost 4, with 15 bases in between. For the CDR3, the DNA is TGCGCCAGCCAGCTTACCCGGGGGTACGAGCAGTACTTC. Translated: CASQLTRGYEQYF. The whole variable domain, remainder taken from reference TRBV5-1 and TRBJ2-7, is KAGVTQTPRYLIKTRGQQVTLSCSPISGHRSVSWYQQTPGQGLQFLFEYFSETQRNKGNFPGRFSGRQFSNSRSEMNVSTLELGDSALYLCASQLTRGYEQYFGPGTRLTVT.

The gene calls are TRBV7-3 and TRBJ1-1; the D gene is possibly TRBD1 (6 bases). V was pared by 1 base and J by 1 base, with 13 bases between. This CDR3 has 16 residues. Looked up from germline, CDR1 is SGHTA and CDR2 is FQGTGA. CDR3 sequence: CASSLKAAGANTEAFF. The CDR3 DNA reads TGTGCCAGCAGCTTAAAGGCCGCGGGGGCGAACACTGAAGCTTTCTTT. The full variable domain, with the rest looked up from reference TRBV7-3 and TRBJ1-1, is GAGVSQTPSNKVTEKGKYVELRCDPISGHTALYWYRQSLGQGPEFLIYFQGTGAADDSGLPNDRFFAVRPEGSVSTLKIQRTERGDSAVYLCASSLKAAGANTEAFFGQGTRLTVV.

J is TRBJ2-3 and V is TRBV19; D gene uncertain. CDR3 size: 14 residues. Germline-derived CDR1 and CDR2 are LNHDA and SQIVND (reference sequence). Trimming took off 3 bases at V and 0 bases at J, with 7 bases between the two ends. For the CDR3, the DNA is TGTGCCAGTAGTATGACTTCTAGCACAGATACGCAGTATTTT. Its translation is CASSMTSSTDTQYF.

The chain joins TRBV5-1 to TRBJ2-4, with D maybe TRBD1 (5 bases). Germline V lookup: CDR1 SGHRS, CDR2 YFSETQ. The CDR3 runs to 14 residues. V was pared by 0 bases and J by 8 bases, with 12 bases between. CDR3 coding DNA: TGCGCCAGCAGCTTGGCACAGGTTAAAGACATTCAGTACTTC. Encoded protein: CASSLAQVKDIQYF.

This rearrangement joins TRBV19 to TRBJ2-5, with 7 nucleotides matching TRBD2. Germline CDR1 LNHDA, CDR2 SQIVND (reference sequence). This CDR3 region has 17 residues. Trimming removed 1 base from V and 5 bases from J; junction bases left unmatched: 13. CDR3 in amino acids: CASSIGGDYSLGETQYF. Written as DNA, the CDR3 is TGTGCCAGTAGTATAGGGGGGGACTACTCCCTAGGGGAGACCCAGTACTTC.

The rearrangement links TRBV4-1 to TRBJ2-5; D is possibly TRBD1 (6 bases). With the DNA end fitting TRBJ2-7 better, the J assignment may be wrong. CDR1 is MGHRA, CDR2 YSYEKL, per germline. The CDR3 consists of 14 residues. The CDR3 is CASSQDSIGAEQYF. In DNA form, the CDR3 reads TGCGCCAGCAGCCAGGACAGTATTGGGGCCGAGCAGTACTTC.

The CDR3 reads CASSLVPGVDQPQHF. CDR3 coding DNA: TGCGCCAGCAGCTTGGTTCCAGGGGTGGATCAGCCCCAGCATTTT. The genes are TRBV5-1 and TRBJ1-5; possible D gene TRBD1, 6 bases. V was cut by 0 bases and J by 5 bases, with 12 bases left in between. Germline loops: CDR1 SGHRS, CDR2 YFSETQ. This CDR3 spans 15 amino acids.

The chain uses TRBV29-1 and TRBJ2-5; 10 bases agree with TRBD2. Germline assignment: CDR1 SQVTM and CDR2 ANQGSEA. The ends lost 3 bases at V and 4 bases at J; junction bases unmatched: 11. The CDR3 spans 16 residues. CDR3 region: CSVDFLAGVGGETQYF. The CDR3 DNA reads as TGCAGCGTTGATTTCCTAGCGGGAGTAGGTGGAGAGACCCAGTACTTC.

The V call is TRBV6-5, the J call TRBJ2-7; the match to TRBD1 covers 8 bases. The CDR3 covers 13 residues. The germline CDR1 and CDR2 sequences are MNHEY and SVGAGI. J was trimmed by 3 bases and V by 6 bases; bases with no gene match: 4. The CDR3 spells CASSPTGVYEQYF. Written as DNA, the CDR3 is TGTGCCAGCAGCCCGACAGGGGTCTACGAGCAGTACTTC.

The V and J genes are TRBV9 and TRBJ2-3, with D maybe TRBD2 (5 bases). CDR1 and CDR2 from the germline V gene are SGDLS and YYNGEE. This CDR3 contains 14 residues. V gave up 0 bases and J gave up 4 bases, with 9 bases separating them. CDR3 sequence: CASSVGGGADTQYF. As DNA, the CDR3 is TGTGCCAGCAGCGTAGGAGGAGGCGCAGATACGCAGTATTTT.

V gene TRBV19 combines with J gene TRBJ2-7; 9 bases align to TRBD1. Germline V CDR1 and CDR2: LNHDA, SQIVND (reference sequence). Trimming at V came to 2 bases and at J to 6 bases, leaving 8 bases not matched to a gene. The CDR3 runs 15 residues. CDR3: CASSIPGTGTSEQYF. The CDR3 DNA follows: TGTGCCAGTAGTATACCCGGGACAGGGACCTCCGAGCAGTACTTC. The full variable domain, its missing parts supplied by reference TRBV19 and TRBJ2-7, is DGGITQSPKYLFRKEGQNVTLSCEQNLNHDAMYWYRQDPGQGLRLIYYSQIVNDFQKGDIAEGYSVSREKKESFPLTVTSAQKNPTAFYLCASSIPGTGTSEQYFGPGTRLTVT.

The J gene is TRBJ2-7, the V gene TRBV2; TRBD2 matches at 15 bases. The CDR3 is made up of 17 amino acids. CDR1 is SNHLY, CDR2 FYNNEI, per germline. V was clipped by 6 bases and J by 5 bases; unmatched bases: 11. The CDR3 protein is CASRERTSGGAGDEQYF. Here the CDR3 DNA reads TGTGCCAGCAGGGAGCGGACTAGCGGGGGGGCCGGGGACGAGCAGTACTTC.

The CDR3 DNA follows: TGTGCCAGCAGCTTAGGTGGCAGGGGCCCGCAGGATACGCAGTATTTT. It specifies CASSLGGRGPQDTQYF. The chain couples TRBV7-2 to TRBJ2-3; maybe TRBD1 (6 bases). This CDR3 has 16 amino acids. Germline V gives CDR1 SGHTA, CDR2 FQGNSA. V was cut by 1 base and J by 6 bases, with 17 bases left in between.

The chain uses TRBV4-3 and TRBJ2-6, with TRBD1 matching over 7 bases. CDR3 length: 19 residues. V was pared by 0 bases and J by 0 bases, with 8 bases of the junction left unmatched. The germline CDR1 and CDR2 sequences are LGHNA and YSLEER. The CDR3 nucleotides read TGCGCCAGCAGCCAAGATCTGGGACAGACTTTCTCTGGGGCCAACGTCCTGACTTTC. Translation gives CASSQDLGQTFSGANVLTF.

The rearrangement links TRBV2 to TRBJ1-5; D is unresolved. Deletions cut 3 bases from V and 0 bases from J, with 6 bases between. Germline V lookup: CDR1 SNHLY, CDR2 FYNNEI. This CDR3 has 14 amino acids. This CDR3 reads CASSEGYSNQPQHF. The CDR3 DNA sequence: TGTGCCAGCAGTGAGGGCTATAGCAATCAGCCCCAGCATTTT. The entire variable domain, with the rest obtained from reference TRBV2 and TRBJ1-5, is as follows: EPEVTQTPSHQVTQMGQEVILRCVPISNHLYFYWYRQILGQKVEFLVSFYNNEISEKSEIFDDQFSVERPDGSNFTLKIRSTKLEDSAMYFCASSEGYSNQPQHFGDGTRLSIL.